These 13 T cell receptor beta chains were sequenced from one sample in a study of T cell clones after liver transplantation. The repertoire was sequenced with immunoSEQ multiplex PCR; TCRdb's copy has only in-frame clones and lacks some. Of approximately 68,000 clones in the sample, under 90% were seen once. The input for sequencing was CD4+ T cells from blood, taken before liver transplant. The origin of the receptors is a human donor who received a liver transplant.

The gene calls are TRBV27 and TRBJ2-2; the D is unclear. The CDR3 runs 16 residues. Trimming took 3 bases from V and 2 from J, leaving 13 bases between them. Germline assignment: CDR1 MNHEY and CDR2 SMNVEV (reference sequence). DNA for the CDR3: TGTGCCAGCAGTTTTTCCAGCTCCCTTAACACCGGGGAGCTGTTTTTT. Its protein is CASSFSSSLNTGELFF.

CDR3 bases: TGTGCCGGGGGAGGGGTGAACTATGGCTACACCTTC. It encodes CAGGGVNYGYTF. The chain recombines TRBV6-1 with TRBJ1-2, with a weak D call TRBD1 (5 bases). The CDR3 loop spans 12 amino acids. Germline-derived CDR1 and CDR2 are MNHNS and SASEGT. V lost 11 bases to trimming and J lost 2 bases, with 12 bases between them.

This chain uses TRBV20-1 with TRBJ2-1; TRBD1 is a possible D gene (5 bases). V gave up 2 bases and J gave up 14 bases, with 13 bases separating them. Germline CDR1 reads DFQATT; CDR2 reads SNEGSKA (reference sequence). The CDR3 has 11 amino acids. CDR3 sequence reads: CSARRDAREFF. The CDR3 DNA is TGCAGTGCTAGAAGGGATGCCAGGGAGTTCTTC.

The chain uses TRBV7-2 and TRBJ2-5; 11 positions agree with TRBD1. The CDR3 extends over 14 amino acids. Trimming at V came to 5 bases and at J to 6 bases, leaving 5 bases not matched to a gene. CDR1 and CDR2 (germline): SGHTA, FQGNSA. The CDR3 reads CASSGWDRGKTQYF. The CDR3 nucleotides read TGTGCCAGCAGCGGCTGGGACAGGGGGAAGACCCAGTACTTC.

The J gene is TRBJ2-3, the V gene TRBV2; D assignment may be TRBD1 or TRBD2 (7 bases each). Trimming removed 11 bases at V and 0 bases at J, with 15 bases between. Germline CDR1 and CDR2: SNHLY and FYNNEI. CDR3 length: 14 amino acids. The CDR3: CAGRGPLSTDTQYF. In nucleotides, the CDR3 is TGTGCCGGGAGGGGGCCGCTTAGCACAGATACGCAGTATTTT.

This clone was found once. This chain uses TRBV28 with TRBJ1-4; 9 nucleotides match TRBD1. Germline-derived CDR1 and CDR2 are MDHEN and SYDVKM. V dropped 6 bases and J dropped 8; count of bases not matched to a gene: 10. The CDR3 has 15 residues. CDR3 sequence reads: CASSSGDREGEKLFF. The DNA of the CDR3 is TGTGCCAGCAGCTCCGGGGACAGGGAGGGCGAAAAACTGTTTTTT.

This clone is medium-sized within its sample. The chain joins TRBV4-1 to TRBJ2-5, with TRBD1 identical over 7 bases. The CDR3 is 17 amino acids. CDR1 is MGHRA, CDR2 YSYEKL, per germline. J lost 2 bases, V lost 4 bases, and 13 bases had no gene match. The CDR3 sequence: CASSPSYPGTVQETQYF. In DNA form, the CDR3 reads TGCGCCAGCAGCCCTTCATACCCCGGGACAGTACAAGAGACCCAGTACTTC.

V is TRBV4-2 and J is TRBJ1-4, with D unresolved. Germline loops: CDR1 LGHNA, CDR2 YNFKEQ. The CDR3 consists of 15 residues. Deletions cut 1 base from V and 7 bases from J, with 13 bases between. The CDR3 nucleotides are TGTGCCAGCAGCCAAGTGGCCGCAGGTGCTGAAAAACTGTTTTTT. This gives the protein CASSQVAAGAEKLFF.

The V and J genes are TRBV18 and TRBJ2-2; D uncertain. The V end lost 3 bases, the J end lost 5 bases, and 7 bases lay between the germline ends. The germline gives CDR1 KGHSH, CDR2 LQKENI. There are 13 residues in the CDR3. CDR3 in DNA: TGTGCCAGCTCACCGCGGCCGACCGGGGAGCTGTTTTTT. This translates into CASSPRPTGELFF. Looking up the rest from reference TRBV18 and TRBJ2-2 gives the full variable domain: NAGVMQNPRHLVRRRGQEARLRCSPMKGHSHVYWYRQLPEEGLKFMVYLQKENIIDESGMPKERFSAEFPKEGPSILRIQQVVRGDSAAYFCASSPRPTGELFFGEGSRLTVL.

The chain is built from TRBV19 and TRBJ2-3; the match to TRBD1 covers 9 bases. This CDR3 region has 16 residues. Germline loops: CDR1 LNHDA, CDR2 SQIVND (reference sequence). With V trimmed by 6 bases and J by 3 bases, 10 bases remained unmatched. CDR3 DNA sequence: TGTGCCAGTAGCCGACAGGGGGTGATGGGTACAGATACGCAGTATTTT. This sequence encodes CASSRQGVMGTDTQYF.

The rearrangement uses TRBV7-2 and TRBJ2-4; tentative D call: TRBD1 (6 bases). Trimming removed 4 bases at V and 4 bases at J, with 11 bases between. CDR3 length: 14 residues. Germline CDR1 and CDR2: SGHTA and FQGNSA. The CDR3, as DNA: TGTGCCAGCAGCTCAGGGACAACAAAAAACATTCAGTACTTC. This codes for CASSSGTTKNIQYF.

This clone was counted once. V gene TRBV6-1 combines with J gene TRBJ2-7; D unclear. The V end was cut by 1 base, the J end by 4 bases, with 5 bases between. CDR3 size: 12 residues. Germline CDR1 and CDR2: MNHNS and SASEGT. Here the CDR3 reads CASSEGRYEQYF. The CDR3 region has the DNA TGTGCCAGCAGTGAAGGTCGATACGAGCAGTACTTC.

The chain is built from TRBV7-9 and TRBJ1-1; D is perhaps TRBD1 (6 bases). The CDR3 loop spans 15 amino acids. Germline-derived CDR1 and CDR2 are SEHNR and FQNEAQ (reference sequence). The V gene lost 5 bases and the J gene lost 3 bases, with 16 bases spanning the gap. For the CDR3, the DNA is TGTGCCAGCAGCCCCGGAGGGGGGAGGTACACTGAAGCTTTCTTT. The encoded protein is CASSPGGGRYTEAFF.